The present T cell receptor (beta chain) was sequenced within a study of beta chain features in type 1 diabetes. Losses at the gene ends were 5 bases for V and 0 bases for J; bases not matched to a gene: 2. This CDR3 region has 14 residues. CDR1 is SGHTA, CDR2 FQGTGA, per germline. Sorting with CD45RO/CCR7/CD25/CD127/CD95/CD27 yielded naive, central memory, regulatory and stem-like memory CD4+ cells. About this clone itself: Its antigen remains unidentified.

The study's findings and limits: No resolution was reached here on whether HLA type influences TCRB rearrangement. PCR might favor shorter templates, but any such skew would affect patients and controls equally. Across all four CD4+ subsets, people with type 1 diabetes showed modestly shorter TCRB CDR3s.

Of the isolated RNA, all was reverse transcribed, and so the sequenced material was expressed TCRB transcripts. The assay was immunoSEQ multiplex PCR, and TCRdb's table has in-frame clones only and misses some. The top ten hold less than 0.025% of the sample, which has 640,000 or so clones, roughly 13% seen once. This sequence was found in a man aged 18 to 30 with type 1 diabetes. The sample consisted of naive CD4+ T cells from blood. V is TRBV7-3 and J is TRBJ2-3, with TRBD1 matching over 7 bases. The CDR3 DNA sequence: TGTGCCAGCAGCCCGGGACAGAGCACAGATACGCAGTATTTT. Protein: CASSPGQSTDTQYF.